The 19 T cell receptor beta chains given below trace back to one sample, sequenced in a study of cytomegalovirus exposure and HLA in healthy donors. Researchers ran the PCR with 60 Vbeta and 13 Jbeta primers. Assay: immunoSEQ multiplex PCR; the TCRdb copy retains only in-frame clones and omits some. The table shows some 200,000 clones, with roughly 80% occurring only once. Sequencing input: PBMCs. These receptors all stem from a man between 50 and 59 years old in good health and CMV-seronegative.

The V call is TRBV19, the J call TRBJ2-7, with no clear D. Looked up from germline, CDR1 is LNHDA and CDR2 is SQIVND (reference sequence). CDR3 length: 13 residues. Trimming left V 3 bases short and J 0 bases short, with 6 bases between. In DNA form, the CDR3 reads TGTGCCAGTAGTATGGGCCACTCCTACGAGCAGTACTTC. Translated, it gives CASSMGHSYEQYF.

The chain employs TRBV4-1 and TRBJ1-1; possibly TRBD1 for D (6 bases). The V and J ends lost 1 base and 6 bases respectively, with 15 bases between them. The CDR3 runs to 15 residues. From germline, CDR1 is MGHRA and CDR2 YSYEKL. CDR3 sequence reads: CASSQVDRKGPEAFF. The CDR3 coding sequence is TGCGCCAGCAGCCAAGTTGACAGGAAAGGGCCTGAAGCTTTCTTT.

The chain combines TRBV4-1 with TRBJ1-1; D is possibly TRBD1 (5 bases). Germline values: CDR1 MGHRA, CDR2 YSYEKL. The CDR3 sequence is 14 residues long. The V end lost 3 bases, the J end lost 3 bases, and 11 bases lay between the germline ends. DNA of the CDR3: TGCGCCAGCAGCCAGGCAGGGATGTACACTGAAGCTTTCTTT. It specifies CASSQAGMYTEAFF.

The chain carries TRBV9 and TRBJ2-7; perhaps TRBD1 as D (6 bases). The CDR3 totals 15 residues. Germline V CDR1 and CDR2: SGDLS, YYNGEE. With 0 bases removed from V and 1 base from J, the gap between germline ends came to 11 bases. CDR3 loop: CASSVAWDKSYEQYF. CDR3 nucleotides: TGTGCCAGCAGCGTAGCTTGGGACAAGTCCTACGAGCAGTACTTC.

The chain employs TRBV7-3 and TRBJ1-2; 10 nucleotides agree with TRBD1. The J segment lost 7 bases and the V segment lost 5 bases, leaving 10 bases of the junction unmatched. Per germline, CDR1 SGHTA and CDR2 FQGTGA. The CDR3 spans 15 residues. CDR3 DNA: TGTGCCAGCAGCCCAGCCCCGGGACAGGGGTTTGGCTACACCTTC. It translates to CASSPAPGQGFGYTF.

This chain connects TRBV7-2 to TRBJ1-4, with unresolved D. The CDR3 is 14 residues long. From germline, CDR1 is SGHTA and CDR2 FQGNSA. V lost 1 base, J lost 8 bases, and 11 bases lay in between. The CDR3 sequence: CASSLGRRAEKLFF. The CDR3 bases are TGTGCCAGCAGCTTAGGACGGAGAGCGGAAAAACTGTTTTTT.

The table lists this clone with a few counts. The rearrangement joins TRBV5-1 to TRBJ2-5; TRBD1 matches 9 bases. V gave up 0 bases and J gave up 4 bases; unmatched junction bases: 4. CDR1 and CDR2 from the germline V gene are SGHRS and YFSETQ. The CDR3 has 15 residues. CDR3 DNA: TGCGCCAGCAGCTTGGCCGGGACAGGGTCAGAGACCCAGTACTTC. Amino acid sequence: CASSLAGTGSETQYF.

On this clone itself: The identical CDR3 is also encoded by other nucleotide sequences in the sample. This rearrangement joins TRBV18 to TRBJ2-1, with 10 nucleotides matching TRBD2. Germline values: CDR1 KGHSH, CDR2 LQKENI. This CDR3 has 15 residues. Germline trimming cut 6 bases from V and 4 bases from J; bases unmatched to any gene: 6. The CDR3 is CASSPSGGSYNEQFF. The CDR3 bases are TGTGCCAGCTCCCCTAGCGGGGGCTCTTACAATGAGCAGTTCTTC.

The chain has TRBV5-1 and TRBJ2-3, with unresolved D. The length of the CDR3 is 15 residues. V shed 0 bases and J shed 1 base, with 9 bases lying between them. CDR1 and CDR2 from the germline V gene are SGHRS and YFSETQ. The CDR3 spells CASSLAGAGTDTQYF. The CDR3 coding sequence is TGCGCCAGCAGCTTGGCCGGAGCCGGCACAGATACGCAGTATTTT.

J is TRBJ2-3 and V is TRBV27, with 7 positions matching TRBD1. The CDR3 length is 15 residues. The germline CDR1 and CDR2 sequences are MNHEY and SMNVEV (reference sequence). With V trimmed by 6 bases and J by 2 bases, 8 bases remained unmatched. CDR3 DNA sequence: TGTGCCAGCAGCTCGGACAGGCTTTACACAGATACGCAGTATTTT. The encoded protein is CASSSDRLYTDTQYF.

V usage is TRBV19 and J usage is TRBJ2-2; D not certain. Trimming took 7 bases from V and 4 from J, leaving 16 bases between them. This CDR3 is built from 15 residues. Looked up from germline, CDR1 is LNHDA and CDR2 is SQIVND (reference sequence). CDR3 residues: CASKWARTFTGELFF. DNA for the CDR3: TGTGCCAGTAAGTGGGCCCGCACCTTCACCGGGGAGCTGTTTTTT.

J is TRBJ2-7 and V is TRBV5-6, with D possibly matching TRBD2 (5 bases). Germline lookup yields CDR1 SGHDT and CDR2 YYEEEE. This CDR3 has 14 residues. V was shortened by 1 base and J by 1 base, with 9 bases between the two germline ends. CDR3 sequence: CASSLPGISYEQYF. The CDR3 coding sequence is TGTGCCAGCAGCTTGCCGGGGATTTCCTACGAGCAGTACTTC.

The J gene is TRBJ2-2, the V gene TRBV21-1; the D segment call TRBD1 is taken from the table without a DNA check. TRBV21-1 is flagged as a pseudogene. The CDR3 loop spans 18 amino acids. CDR3 DNA: TGTGCCAGCAGCACCTCTCGCAACCGGGACAGGGATGCCGGGGAGCTGTTTTTT. The encoded protein is CASSTSRNRDRDAGELFF.

V usage is TRBV6-6 and J usage is TRBJ2-5, with D possibly TRBD2 on 7 matching bases. The length of the CDR3 is 16 residues. CDR1 is MNHNY and CDR2 is SVGAGI in the germline V gene (reference sequence). Trimming removed 5 bases from V and 5 bases from J, with 21 bases in between. DNA of the CDR3: TGTGCCAGCAGTCTTGGAGTCGGGGGGCGCAAGGAGACCCAGTACTTC. Its protein product is CASSLGVGGRKETQYF.

The rearrangement joins TRBV5-4 to TRBJ2-6, with D possibly being TRBD2 (6 bases). With 5 bases removed from V and 0 bases from J, the gap between germline ends came to 15 bases. Germline V gene data show CDR1 as SGHNT and CDR2 as YYREEE (reference sequence). The CDR3 has 17 residues. The CDR3 DNA follows: TGTGCCAGCAGTCGGGAGCAGGCGAACTCTGGGGCCAACGTCCTGACTTTC. Residues: CASSREQANSGANVLTF.

The gene calls are TRBV4-1 and TRBJ1-4; the match to TRBD1 covers 7 bases. Unmatched junction bases numbered 11, after V lost 5 bases and J lost 8 bases. The germline V gene has CDR1 MGHRA and CDR2 YSYEKL. CDR3 size: 15 residues. This chain's CDR3 is CASSSYSGGSEKLFF. DNA of the CDR3: TGCGCCAGCAGCTCCTATTCAGGGGGAAGCGAAAAACTGTTTTTT.

There are a few counts of this clone. The chain carries TRBV19 and TRBJ1-2, with D uncertain. V was pared by 5 bases and J by 3 bases, with 10 bases between. There are 13 residues in the CDR3. From germline, CDR1 is LNHDA and CDR2 SQIVND (reference sequence). CDR3 loop: CASSLAYDYGYTF. CDR3 sequence (DNA): TGTGCCAGTAGTCTGGCATATGACTATGGCTACACCTTC.

The chain's CDR3 is CASSQAAGGRTDTQYF. The CDR3 DNA follows: TGCGCCAGCAGCCAAGCAGCGGGGGGCCGCACAGATACGCAGTATTTT. V and J are TRBV4-1 and TRBJ2-3; 9 nucleotides line up with TRBD2. The CDR3 runs to 16 residues. CDR1 is MGHRA, CDR2 YSYEKL, per germline. Trimming took 1 base from V and 1 from J; bases not matched to a gene: 3.

This rearrangement joins TRBV7-9 to TRBJ1-1; maybe TRBD1 (6 bases). This CDR3 has 12 residues. CDR1 is SEHNR and CDR2 is FQNEAQ in the germline V gene (reference sequence). Between the trimmed V and J ends, which lost 5 bases and 7 bases, there was a span of 11 bases. CDR3 loop: CASSPTGLEAFF. CDR3 sequence (DNA): TGTGCCAGCAGCCCCACAGGGCTTGAAGCTTTCTTT.